Listed here are 10 T cell receptor beta chains from one sample, sequenced in a study of regulatory T cells in long-lasting Graves disease. Time point in this sample: newly diagnosed GD, antithyroid drugs for less than 3 months. There was RNA extracted from PBMCs, and the TCR library was made from it. Building of the TCR beta libraries involved iRepertoire HTBI primers and Arm-PCR of CDR3 regions. Via MiXCR, TCRdb re-called the multiplex PCR reads, giving one row per CDR3 protein. The sample lists approximately 310,000 distinct CDR3 sequences, over 15% occurring once. Specimen: peripheral blood mononuclear cells (PBMCs), collected at new diagnosis, from a patient treated with antithyroid drugs. The receptors derive from a female donor with Graves disease.

This chain joins TRBV30 and TRBJ2-1; TRBD2 matches 14 bases. The CDR3 sequence is 15 residues long. The J segment lost 9 bases and the V segment lost 5 bases, leaving 9 bases of the junction unmatched. CDR1 and CDR2 from the germline V gene are GTSNPN and SVGIG (reference sequence). This CDR3 is CAWEGTSGRRGEQFF. The CDR3 region has the DNA TGTGCCTGGGAGGGGACTAGCGGGAGACGTGGTGAGCAGTTCTTC.

The chain has TRBV5-1 and TRBJ1-1; D gene unclear. This CDR3 spans 14 amino acids. Looked up from germline, CDR1 is SGHRS and CDR2 is YFSETQ. V was trimmed by 0 bases and J by 1 base, leaving 7 bases between them. The CDR3 loop is CASSLEGSNTEAFF. The CDR3 DNA is TGCGCCAGCAGCTTGGAGGGTTCGAACACTGAAGCTTTCTTT.

This clonotype occurred a few times. This chain uses TRBV7-2 with TRBJ2-5, with D tentatively TRBD2 (5 bases). The CDR3 sequence is 14 residues long. Germline CDR1 is SGHTA and CDR2 is FQGNSA. Trimming removed 1 base from V and 7 bases from J, with 13 bases in between. CDR3 nucleotide sequence: TGTGCCAGCAGCTTAGTTACCTCGGCGGGGACCCAGTACTTC. It yields the protein CASSLVTSAGTQYF.

At least ten counts were recorded for this clonotype. CDR3 amino acids: CAIGSGLTYEQYF. The CDR3 DNA follows: TGTGCCATCGGGTCAGGACTCACCTACGAGCAGTACTTC. V usage is TRBV6-2 or TRBV6-3 and J usage is TRBJ2-7; possible D gene TRBD2, 5 bases. CDR1 MNHEY and CDR2 SVGEGT come from the germline V gene. CDR3 length: 13 residues. V lost 10 bases to trimming and J lost 2 bases, with 15 bases between them.

This clonotype was detected ten times or more. The chain has TRBV28 and TRBJ2-2; 14 bases are a match to TRBD2. Germline loops: CDR1 MDHEN, CDR2 SYDVKM. The CDR3 extends over 19 amino acids. V gave up 5 bases and J gave up 5 bases; unmatched junction bases: 13. The CDR3 sequence is CASSLNLVGLAGGTGELFF. DNA for the CDR3: TGTGCCAGCAGTCTCAACTTAGTTGGACTAGCGGGAGGAACCGGGGAGCTGTTTTTT.

This rearrangement joins TRBV6-1 to TRBJ2-2; 7 nucleotides match TRBD1. CDR3 length: 15 amino acids. Trimming cost V 8 bases and J 8 bases; bases outside gene matches: 14. CDR1 MNHNS and CDR2 SASEGT come from the germline V gene. The CDR3 DNA reads as TGTGCCAGCCCTTCTCGGGACAGTGGTGGGGGGGAGCTGTTTTTT. Its translation: CASPSRDSGGGELFF.

This clonotype was detected many times. The J gene is TRBJ2-3, the V gene TRBV28, with 15 bases lining up with TRBD2. Looked up from germline, CDR1 is MDHEN and CDR2 is SYDVKM. The CDR3 contains 18 residues. The ends lost 2 bases at V and 5 bases at J; junction bases unmatched: 8. The CDR3 DNA reads TGTGCCAGCAGTTTACGCCGGACTAGCGGGAGGGCGGGAGATACGCAGTATTTT. Amino acid sequence: CASSLRRTSGRAGDTQYF.

This clonotype was counted between two and nine times. This chain connects TRBV15 to TRBJ1-6; 12 nucleotides line up with TRBD1. The CDR3 has 20 amino acids. Per the germline V gene, CDR1 is LNHNV and CDR2 is YYDKDF (reference sequence). The V gene end was trimmed by 3 bases and the J gene end by 4 bases; junction bases not matched to a gene: 13. The CDR3, as DNA: TGTGCCACCAGCAGTCCTCATGGCGGGACAGGGGGCCTGTATAATTCACCCCTCCACTTT. Residues: CATSSPHGGTGGLYNSPLHF. Full variable domain (rest looked up from reference TRBV15 and TRBJ1-6): DAMVIQNPRYQVTQFGKPVTLSCSQTLNHNVMYWYQQKSSQAPKLLFHYYDKDFNNEADTPDNFQSRRPNTSFCFLDIRSPGLGDTAMYLCATSSPHGGTGGLYNSPLHFGNGTRLTVT.

The rearrangement joins TRBV6-1 to TRBJ2-5, with TRBD2 identical over 7 bases. Germline V gives CDR1 MNHNS, CDR2 SASEGT. The CDR3 is 13 amino acids. J was trimmed by 6 bases and V by 6 bases; bases with no gene match: 7. CDR3 loop: CASSHGEGKTQYF. The CDR3 DNA is TGTGCCAGCAGCCACGGGGAGGGGAAGACCCAGTACTTC.

On this clonotype: A junction end diverges from the germline sequence, so it may reflect a read error. The chain employs TRBV4-1 and TRBJ2-2; D may be TRBD1 (5 bases). The germline V gene has CDR1 MGHRA and CDR2 YSYEKL. The CDR3 sequence is 18 residues long. The CDR3 region is CASCQDRGQRANTGELFF. In nucleotides, the CDR3 is TGCGCCAGCTGCCAAGATAGAGGACAACGAGCGAACACCGGGGAGCTGTTTTTT.